The 28 T cell receptor beta chains presented below share a single source sample, sequenced in a study of blood T cell repertoires in COVID-19 (dated by TCRdb to 2018 to 2021). Library preparation was by the immunoSEQ multiplex PCR assay. TCRdb provides this immuneACCESS table in a form limited to in-frame rearrangements. Some clones are lacking; in checked studies, under half of them reflect an unresolved V gene, and why the rest are absent is not known. For this sample the table gives roughly 170,000 clones, of which roughly 80% were detected only once. The ten largest clones take up about 5% of the sample. Sequencing was done on a sample of PBMCs or T cells enriched from blood (not recorded which). These receptors were obtained from a woman in her thirties or forties with acute COVID-19.

In its sample, this clone was seen once. The chain is built from TRBV27 and TRBJ2-7; 11 nucleotides align to TRBD2. The CDR3 totals 14 residues. The V segment lost 7 bases and the J segment 6 bases; nucleotides outside the gene matches: 8. In germline, CDR1 is MNHEY, CDR2 SMNVEV (reference sequence). The DNA of the CDR3 is TGTGCCAGCACTCGAGTAGCGGGAGGGCGCGAGCAGTACGTC. This codes for CASTRVAGGREQYV.

This rearrangement joins TRBV7-6 to TRBJ1-1; no reliable D call. V was shortened by 4 bases and J by 0 bases, with 9 bases between the two germline ends. Germline V CDR1 and CDR2: SGHVS, FNYEAQ. This CDR3 comprises 14 residues. CDR3 loop: CASSSGEVNTEAFF. CDR3 sequence (DNA): TGTGCCAGCAGCTCCGGAGAAGTGAACACTGAAGCTTTCTTT.

The V and J genes are TRBV5-6 and TRBJ2-4; TRBD2 might be the D (6 bases). From germline, CDR1 is SGHDT and CDR2 YYEEEE. The V gene lost 1 base and the J gene lost 8 bases, with 13 bases spanning the gap. The CDR3 length is 14 residues. CDR3 nucleotides: TGTGCCAGCAGCTTGAGGCAGGGAGGAGACATTCAGTACTTC. This sequence encodes CASSLRQGGDIQYF. Combining the CDR3 with reference TRBV5-6 and TRBJ2-4 gives the whole variable domain DAGVTQSPTHLIKTRGQQVTLRCSPKSGHDTVSWYQQALGQGPQFIFQYYEEEERQRGNFPDRFSGHQFPNYSSELNVNALLLGDSALYLCASSLRQGGDIQYFGAGTRLSVL.

This chain uses TRBV7-6 with TRBJ2-7; TRBD2 agrees at 8 bases. This CDR3 is built from 14 residues. Germline V gene sequence: CDR1 SGHVS, CDR2 FNYEAQ. The V segment lost 5 bases and the J segment 4 bases; nucleotides outside the gene matches: 7. The CDR3 nucleotides read TGTGCCAGCAGCCCCGGGGGGGGTTGGTACGAGCAGTACTTC. Translation: CASSPGGGWYEQYF.

The chain carries TRBV7-3 and TRBJ1-1; D might be TRBD1 (5 bases). The germline CDR1 and CDR2 sequences are SGHTA and FQGTGA. V lost 0 bases and J lost 1, with 9 bases in between. The CDR3 totals 15 residues. CDR3 coding DNA: TGTGCCAGCAGCTTAACTCCAGGGTCGAACACTGAAGCTTTCTTT. Protein sequence: CASSLTPGSNTEAFF.

This sequence joins TRBV11-3 and TRBJ2-2; weak D call: TRBD2 (5 bases). The CDR3 contains 14 residues. Trimming took off 4 bases at V and 6 bases at J, with 12 bases between the two ends. Germline V lookup: CDR1 SGHNT, CDR2 YENEEA. The CDR3 coding sequence is TGTGCCAGCAGCTCAGGAGGCCAGGCCGGGGAGCTGTTTTTT. This encodes CASSSGGQAGELFF. The full variable domain, with the rest looked up from reference TRBV11-3 and TRBJ2-2, is EAGVVQSPRYKIIEKKQPVAFWCNPISGHNTLYWYLQNLGQGPELLIRYENEEAVDDSQLPKDRFSAERLKGVDSTLKIQPAELGDSAVYLCASSSGGQAGELFFGEGSRLTVL.

The V gene is TRBV18, the J gene TRBJ1-2, with TRBD1 as a possible D gene (6 bases). Germline V gene lookup returns CDR1 KGHSH and CDR2 LQKENI. The CDR3 spans 13 residues. V dropped 0 bases and J dropped 5 bases, with 7 bases sitting between them. The CDR3 region has the DNA TGTGCCAGCTCACCACCGGACAGATATGGCTACACCTTC. It specifies CASSPPDRYGYTF.

A note on this clone: The junction departs from the called germline gene at one end, perhaps through a read error. The chain has TRBV2 and TRBJ1-2; D is ambiguous. CDR1 and CDR2 (germline): SNHLY, FYNNEI. This CDR3 has 14 amino acids. The CDR3 region is CASSEVRQKTQLCF. The CDR3 DNA reads as TGTGCCAGCAGTGAAGTGAGGCAGAAAACCCAGCTTTGCTTC.

The chain combines TRBV20-1 with TRBJ2-5; 8 bases are shared with TRBD1. Germline lookup yields CDR1 DFQATT and CDR2 SNEGSKA (reference sequence). V lost 4 bases, J lost 13 bases, and 8 bases stayed unmatched. The CDR3 has 11 residues. The CDR3 DNA sequence: TGCAGTGCTACCAAGGACAGGGCCCCGTACTTC. Protein: CSATKDRAPYF.

A few counts support this clone. The chain joins TRBV3-1 (or the pseudogene TRBV3-2) to TRBJ1-1; TRBD1 matches at 7 bases. J lost 7 bases, V lost 1 base, and 15 bases had no gene match. The CDR3 covers 17 residues. CDR1 LGHDT and CDR2 YNNKEL come from the germline V gene (reference sequence). CDR3 bases: TGTGCCAGCAGCCAAGTGGCGACAGGGAGATATAGGGGTGAAGCTTTCTTT. Translated: CASSQVATGRYRGEAFF.

V usage is TRBV7-9 and J usage is TRBJ2-1; 7 bases align to TRBD2. Germline CDR1 reads SEHNR; CDR2 reads FQNEAQ (reference sequence). V lost 4 bases to trimming and J lost 0 bases; unmatched junction nucleotides: 0. The CDR3 loop spans 14 amino acids. This chain's CDR3 is CASSWEGSYNEQFF. The DNA for the CDR3 is TGTGCCAGCAGCTGGGAGGGCTCCTACAATGAGCAGTTCTTC.

V and J are TRBV4-2 and TRBJ2-2; D is possibly TRBD1 (5 bases). The V gene's germline CDR1 is LGHNA and CDR2 YNFKEQ. This CDR3 spans 15 amino acids. Trimming stripped 4 bases from V and 0 bases from J, with 9 bases between. In DNA form, the CDR3 reads TGTGCCAGCAGCCGGCAGGGTTCGAACACCGGGGAGCTGTTTTTT. Translating gives CASSRQGSNTGELFF.

V is TRBV7-2 and J is TRBJ2-1, with 7 bases identical to TRBD2. The J segment lost 8 bases and the V segment lost 0 bases, leaving 10 bases of the junction unmatched. Germline loops: CDR1 SGHTA, CDR2 FQGNSA. This CDR3 spans 16 amino acids. The DNA for the CDR3 is TGTGCCAGCAGCTTAGCGGGAGGGCGAGCCGGGGATGAGCAGTTCTTC. Protein: CASSLAGGRAGDEQFF.

V gene TRBV20-1 combines with J gene TRBJ2-4; D perhaps matches TRBD2 (5 bases). This CDR3 region has 15 residues. V lost 3 bases and J lost 2, with 14 bases in between. Per germline, CDR1 DFQATT and CDR2 SNEGSKA (reference sequence). DNA for the CDR3: TGCAGTGCTAGTTTTTTTCCTAGCTCCAAAAACATTCAGTACTTC. It codes for CSASFFPSSKNIQYF.

V is TRBV28 and J is TRBJ1-4; TRBD1 is a possible D gene (5 bases). V lost 5 bases to trimming and J lost 0 bases, with 16 bases between them. The CDR3 totals 17 residues. Germline assignment: CDR1 MDHEN and CDR2 SYDVKM. CDR3 in DNA: TGTGCCAGCAGTACCTTAGTCGGGGGTCCAACTAATGAAAAACTGTTTTTT. As protein: CASSTLVGGPTNEKLFF.

This clone was detected only a few times. The rearrangement joins TRBV3-1 (or the pseudogene TRBV3-2) to TRBJ2-7; 15 bases are shared with TRBD2. CDR1 is LGHDT, CDR2 YNNKEL, per germline (reference sequence). The CDR3 consists of 15 residues. V lost 5 bases and J lost 4; bases outside the gene matches: 3. CDR3: CASSEGLAGGYEQYF. CDR3 in DNA: TGTGCCAGCAGCGAGGGACTAGCGGGAGGATACGAGCAGTACTTC.

The rearrangement joins TRBV19 to TRBJ1-2, with D maybe TRBD1 (6 bases). This CDR3 contains 15 residues. Trimming removed 1 base from V and 8 bases from J, with 17 bases in between. From germline, CDR1 is LNHDA and CDR2 SQIVND (reference sequence). In nucleotides, the CDR3 is TGTGCCAGTAGTATAGGTCCAGGGGCATCCAGCGGCTACACCTTC. This gives the protein CASSIGPGASSGYTF.

The sample holds a few counts of this clone. The V and J genes are TRBV13 and TRBJ1-6; 10 positions match TRBD1. V lost 5 bases and J lost 10; bases outside the gene matches: 5. This CDR3 spans 14 amino acids. CDR1 and CDR2 from the germline V gene are PRHDT and FYEKMQ (reference sequence). In DNA form, the CDR3 reads TGTGCCAGCAGCACCGGGACAGGGGTCTCACCCCTCCACTTT. Protein: CASSTGTGVSPLHF.

The genes are TRBV7-9 and TRBJ1-5; D not resolved. Germline V lookup: CDR1 SEHNR, CDR2 FQNEAQ (reference sequence). The CDR3 sequence is 14 residues long. The ends were cut back, 2 bases at V and 2 bases at J, with 7 bases in the middle. In nucleotides, the CDR3 is TGTGCCAGCAGCTTAAAAGGAGGCAATCAGCCCCAGCATTTT. Its protein is CASSLKGGNQPQHF.

The chain has TRBV6-5 and TRBJ1-5; 7 positions agree with TRBD1. The germline CDR1 and CDR2 sequences are MNHEY and SVGAGI. CDR3 length: 16 amino acids. J gave up 4 bases and V 4 bases, and 10 bases lay outside the gene matches. As DNA, the CDR3 is TGTGCCAGCAGTTCATTCACAGGGGCTGGTAATCAGCCCCAGCATTTT. Protein: CASSSFTGAGNQPQHF.

The chain employs TRBV24-1 and TRBJ1-4; possible D gene TRBD1, 5 bases. The germline V and J ends were trimmed by 4 bases and 5 bases, with 7 bases remaining between them. The CDR3 extends over 13 amino acids. Germline V gene sequence: CDR1 KGHDR, CDR2 SFDVKD. CDR3 bases: TGTGCCACCAGTGACCAGGGAAATGAAAAACTGTTTTTT. Translated, it gives CATSDQGNEKLFF.

This clone was seen only a few times. This chain links TRBV6-5 with TRBJ1-3; D gene unclear. Trimming cost V 8 bases and J 7 bases, with 18 bases left between them. CDR1 and CDR2 (germline): MNHEY, SVGAGI. There are 14 residues in the CDR3. For the CDR3, the DNA is TGTGCCAGCGGGGAGACGCGGACGGGCAACACCATATATTTT. Translated, it gives CASGETRTGNTIYF.

The V and J genes are TRBV5-1 and TRBJ2-6; tentative D call: TRBD1 (7 bases). The V and J ends lost 6 bases and 0 bases respectively, with 19 bases between them. The germline gives CDR1 SGHRS, CDR2 YFSETQ. The CDR3 runs to 18 residues. CDR3 protein: CASNRGGADSSGANVLTF. The CDR3 nucleotides are TGCGCCAGCAACAGGGGCGGGGCCGATAGCTCTGGGGCCAACGTCCTGACTTTC.

The chain combines TRBV5-1 with TRBJ2-1; 8 nucleotides agree with TRBD2. This CDR3 region has 14 residues. The V gene end was trimmed by 3 bases and the J gene end by 6 bases; junction bases not matched to a gene: 5. Germline V CDR1 and CDR2: SGHRS, YFSETQ. Written as DNA, the CDR3 is TGCGCCAGCAGCTCCCCCGGGGGGGCCAATGAGCAGTTCTTC. Translating gives CASSSPGGANEQFF.

The chain has TRBV2 and TRBJ1-6; D unresolved. The CDR3 consists of 15 residues. Trimming cost V 5 bases and J 7 bases, with 15 bases left between them. Germline-derived CDR1 and CDR2 are SNHLY and FYNNEI. The CDR3 nucleotides read TGTGCCAGCAGTCAATACACTACGGGGAATTCACCCCTCCACTTT. This translates into CASSQYTTGNSPLHF.

This clone was recorded once. The V call is TRBV6-5, the J call TRBJ1-2, with D tentatively TRBD1 (6 bases). The V end was cut by 5 bases, the J end by 3 bases, with 13 bases between. Germline V gene data show CDR1 as MNHEY and CDR2 as SVGAGI. This CDR3 contains 14 residues. Here the CDR3 reads CASSRGGGDYGYTF. The CDR3 region has the DNA TGTGCCAGCAGTCGCGGGGGGGGCGACTATGGCTACACCTTC.

The genes are TRBV9 and TRBJ1-3; 7 nucleotides align to TRBD1. CDR3 length equals 15 residues. Germline V lookup: CDR1 SGDLS, CDR2 YYNGEE. The V and J ends lost 2 bases and 6 bases, in that order; junction bases with no gene match: 8. As DNA, the CDR3 is TGTGCCAGCAGCGTGGACCCGGGACAGCTAAACACCATATATTTT. This gives the protein CASSVDPGQLNTIYF.

V gene TRBV18 combines with J gene TRBJ1-2; 7 bases are shared with TRBD1. The germline V gene encodes CDR1 KGHSH and CDR2 LQKENI. Trimming at V came to 3 bases and at J to 3 bases, leaving 7 bases not matched to a gene. CDR3 length: 15 amino acids. The CDR3 here is CASSPADRWDYGYTF. In DNA, the CDR3 is TGTGCCAGCTCACCGGCGGACAGGTGGGACTATGGCTACACCTTC.